This paragraph covers one TCR beta chain sequence. The CDR3 end falls 3 residues outside the read, so it is completed with the germline J gene. Assay: immunoSEQ multiplex PCR; the TCRdb copy retains only in-frame clones and omits some. The sample totals 25,000 to 35,000 clones. This CDR3 is built from 15 residues. Between the trimmed V and J ends, which lost 4 bases and 5 bases, there was a span of 14 bases. Germline V gene data show CDR1 as MDHEN and CDR2 as SYDVKM. This entry belongs to a study of T cells in women clearing cervical HPV infection. Material: blood buffy coat. This TCR came from a woman aged 18 to 75 with a cervical HPV16 infection that either progressed to CIN3+ or cleared (not recorded which). This chain uses TRBV28 with TRBJ1-4, with D unresolved. The CDR3 bases that were read are TGTGCCAGCAGTTACGGCGGCAGCCAGAATGAAAAA. Amino acids: CASSYGGSQNEK. In full, the CDR3 is CASSYGGSQNEKLFF.